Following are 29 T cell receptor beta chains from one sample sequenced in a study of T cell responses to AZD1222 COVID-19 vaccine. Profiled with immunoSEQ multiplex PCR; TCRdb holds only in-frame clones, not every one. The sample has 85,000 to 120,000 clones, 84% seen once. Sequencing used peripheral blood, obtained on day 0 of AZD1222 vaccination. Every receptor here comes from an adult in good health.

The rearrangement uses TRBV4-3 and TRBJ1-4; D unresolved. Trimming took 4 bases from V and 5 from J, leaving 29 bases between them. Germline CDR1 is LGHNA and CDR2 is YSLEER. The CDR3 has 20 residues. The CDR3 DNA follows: TGCGCCAGCAGCCCCCGCCGAATGCCGGACCGCCTGCGGCCGAATGAAAAACTGTTTTTT. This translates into CASSPRRMPDRLRPNEKLFF.

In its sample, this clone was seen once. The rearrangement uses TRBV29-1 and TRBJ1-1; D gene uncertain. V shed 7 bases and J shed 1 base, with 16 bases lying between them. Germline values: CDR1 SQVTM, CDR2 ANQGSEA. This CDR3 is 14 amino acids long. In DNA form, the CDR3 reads TGCAGCGCCATGAGGAGTAGCCCGAACACTGAAGCTTTCTTT. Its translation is CSAMRSSPNTEAFF.

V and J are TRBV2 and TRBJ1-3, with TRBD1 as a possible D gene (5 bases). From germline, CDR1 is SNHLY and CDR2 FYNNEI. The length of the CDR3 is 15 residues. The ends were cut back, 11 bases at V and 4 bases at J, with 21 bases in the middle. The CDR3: CASKDTGTQGNTIYF. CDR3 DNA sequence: TGTGCCTCCAAAGATACCGGGACGCAGGGAAACACCATATATTTT.

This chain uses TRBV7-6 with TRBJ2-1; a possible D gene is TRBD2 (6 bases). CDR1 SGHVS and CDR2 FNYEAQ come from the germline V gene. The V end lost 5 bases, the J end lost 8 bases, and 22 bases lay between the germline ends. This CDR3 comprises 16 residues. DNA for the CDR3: TGTGCCAGCAGCGCCCACCCGGGGGAGATAGTCTATGAGCAGTTCTTC. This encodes CASSAHPGEIVYEQFF.

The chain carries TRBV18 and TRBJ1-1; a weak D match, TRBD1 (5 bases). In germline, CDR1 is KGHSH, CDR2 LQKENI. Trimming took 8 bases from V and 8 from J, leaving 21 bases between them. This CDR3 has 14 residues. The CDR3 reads CASQAGFGSQEAFF. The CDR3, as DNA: TGTGCCAGCCAAGCAGGGTTCGGGAGTCAGGAAGCTTTCTTT.

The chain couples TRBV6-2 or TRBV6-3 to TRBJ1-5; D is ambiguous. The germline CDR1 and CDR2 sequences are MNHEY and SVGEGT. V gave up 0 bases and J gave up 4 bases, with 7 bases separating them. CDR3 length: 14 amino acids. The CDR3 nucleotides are TGTGCCAGCAGTTACTCGAAGTGGAATCAGCCCCAGCATTTT. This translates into CASSYSKWNQPQHF.

In DNA, the CDR3 is TGCGCCAGCAGCCGAGAAGACAGGGGCGACTATGGCTACACCTTC. Protein: CASSREDRGDYGYTF. The gene calls are TRBV4-1 and TRBJ1-2, with 8 bases aligning to TRBD1. Germline trimming cut 4 bases from V and 3 bases from J; bases unmatched to any gene: 7. The CDR3 covers 15 residues. Per germline, CDR1 MGHRA and CDR2 YSYEKL.

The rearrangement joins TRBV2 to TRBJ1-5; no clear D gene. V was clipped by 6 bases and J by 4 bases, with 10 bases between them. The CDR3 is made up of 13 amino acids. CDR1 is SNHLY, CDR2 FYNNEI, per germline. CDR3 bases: TGTGCCAGCAGCGGCGACTGGAATCAGCCCCAGCATTTT. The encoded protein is CASSGDWNQPQHF.

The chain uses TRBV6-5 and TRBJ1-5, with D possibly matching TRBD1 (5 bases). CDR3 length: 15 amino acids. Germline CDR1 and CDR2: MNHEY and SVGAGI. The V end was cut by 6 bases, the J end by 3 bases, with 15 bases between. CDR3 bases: TGTGCCAGCAGCGGGACTCCCGAAACCAATCAGCCCCAGCATTTT. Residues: CASSGTPETNQPQHF.

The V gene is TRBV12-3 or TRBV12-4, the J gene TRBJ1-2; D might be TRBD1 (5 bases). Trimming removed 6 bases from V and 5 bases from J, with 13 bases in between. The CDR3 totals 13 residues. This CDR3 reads CASSHPGMYGYTF. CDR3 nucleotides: TGTGCCAGCAGCCACCCAGGGATGTATGGCTACACCTTC.

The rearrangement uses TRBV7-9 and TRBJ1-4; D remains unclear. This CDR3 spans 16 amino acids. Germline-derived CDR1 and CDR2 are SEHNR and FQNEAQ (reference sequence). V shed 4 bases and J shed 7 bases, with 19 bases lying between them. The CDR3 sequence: CASSSPIGGHGEKLFF. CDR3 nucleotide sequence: TGTGCCAGCAGCTCCCCCATCGGTGGCCATGGTGAAAAACTGTTTTTT.

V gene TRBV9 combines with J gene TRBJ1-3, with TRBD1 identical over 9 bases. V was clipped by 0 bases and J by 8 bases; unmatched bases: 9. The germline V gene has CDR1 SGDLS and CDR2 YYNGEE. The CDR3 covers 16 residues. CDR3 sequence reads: CASSVAIQGAVDTIYF. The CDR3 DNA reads TGTGCCAGCAGCGTAGCAATACAGGGGGCAGTGGACACCATATATTTT. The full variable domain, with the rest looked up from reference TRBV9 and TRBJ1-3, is DSGVTQTPKHLITATGQRVTLRCSPRSGDLSVYWYQQSLDQGLQFLIQYYNGEERAKGNILERFSAQQFPDLHSELNLSSLELGDSALYFCASSVAIQGAVDTIYFGEGSWLTVV.

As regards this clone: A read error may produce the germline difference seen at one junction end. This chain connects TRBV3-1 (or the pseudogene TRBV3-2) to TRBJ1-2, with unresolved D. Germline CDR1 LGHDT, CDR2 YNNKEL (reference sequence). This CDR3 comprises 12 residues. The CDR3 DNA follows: TGTGCCAGCAGCGAAGAGGACTATGGCTACACCTTC. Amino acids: CASSEEDYGYTF.

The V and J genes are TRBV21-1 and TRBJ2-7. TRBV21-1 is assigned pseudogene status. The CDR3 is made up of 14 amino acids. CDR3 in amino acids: CASSKVMVAYEQYF. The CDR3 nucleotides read TGTGCCAGCAGCAAAGTTATGGTGGCGTACGAGCAGTACTTC.

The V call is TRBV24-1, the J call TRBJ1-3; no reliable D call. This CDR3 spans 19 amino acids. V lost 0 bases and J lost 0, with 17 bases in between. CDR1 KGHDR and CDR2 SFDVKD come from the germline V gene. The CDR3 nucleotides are TGTGCCACCAGTGATTTGCACTCTCTGGCGGTGACCTCTGGAAACACCATATATTTT. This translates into CATSDLHSLAVTSGNTIYF.

CDR3 sequence reads: CASSLRAWDEAFF. Here the CDR3 DNA reads TGTGCCAGCAGCCTTCGGGCCTGGGATGAAGCTTTCTTT. The chain uses TRBV7-2 and TRBJ1-1; D unresolved. The CDR3 runs 13 residues. Trimming stripped 5 bases from V and 7 bases from J, with 14 bases between. CDR1 is SGHTA, CDR2 FQGNSA, per germline. Looking up the rest from reference TRBV7-2 and TRBJ1-1 gives the full variable domain: GAGVSQSPSNKVTEKGKDVELRCDPISGHTALYWYRQSLGQGLEFLIYFQGNSAPDKSGLPSDRFSAERTGGSVSTLTIQRTQQEDSAVYLCASSLRAWDEAFFGQGTRLTVV.

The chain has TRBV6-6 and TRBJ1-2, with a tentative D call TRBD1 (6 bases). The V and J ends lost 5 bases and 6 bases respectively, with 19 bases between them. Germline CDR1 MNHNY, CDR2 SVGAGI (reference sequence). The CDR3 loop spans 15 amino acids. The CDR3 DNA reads TGTGCCAGCAGTCCAGGGGTCTCCCCAACCCATGGCTACACCTTC. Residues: CASSPGVSPTHGYTF.

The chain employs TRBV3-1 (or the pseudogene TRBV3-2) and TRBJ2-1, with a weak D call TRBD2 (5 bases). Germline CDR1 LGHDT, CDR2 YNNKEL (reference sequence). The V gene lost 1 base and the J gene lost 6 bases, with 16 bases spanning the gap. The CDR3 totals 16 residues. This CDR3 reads CASSQASLRERNEQFF. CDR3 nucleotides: TGTGCCAGCAGCCAAGCCTCCCTTCGGGAACGCAATGAGCAGTTCTTC.

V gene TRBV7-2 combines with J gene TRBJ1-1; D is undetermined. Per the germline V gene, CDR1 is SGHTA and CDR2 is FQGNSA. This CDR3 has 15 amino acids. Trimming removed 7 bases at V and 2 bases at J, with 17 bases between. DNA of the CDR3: TGTGCCAGCAAAAGGTCGGGAAACGGCAACACTGAAGCTTTCTTT. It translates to CASKRSGNGNTEAFF. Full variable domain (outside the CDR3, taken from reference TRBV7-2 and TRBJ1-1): GAGVSQSPSNKVTEKGKDVELRCDPISGHTALYWYRQSLGQGLEFLIYFQGNSAPDKSGLPSDRFSAERTGGSVSTLTIQRTQQEDSAVYLCASKRSGNGNTEAFFGQGTRLTVV.

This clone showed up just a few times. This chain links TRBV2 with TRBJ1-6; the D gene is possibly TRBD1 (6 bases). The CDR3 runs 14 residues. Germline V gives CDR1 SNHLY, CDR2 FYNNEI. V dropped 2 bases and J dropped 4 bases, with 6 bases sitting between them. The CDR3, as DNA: TGTGCCAGCAGTGAAAGGGGGTATAATTCACCCCTCCACTTT. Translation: CASSERGYNSPLHF.

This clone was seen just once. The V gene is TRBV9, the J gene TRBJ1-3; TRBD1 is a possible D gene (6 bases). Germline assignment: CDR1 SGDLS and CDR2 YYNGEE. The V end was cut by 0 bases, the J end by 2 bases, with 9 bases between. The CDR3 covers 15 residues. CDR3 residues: CASSVVGGTGNTIYF. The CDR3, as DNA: TGTGCCAGCAGCGTAGTAGGGGGTACTGGAAACACCATATATTTT.

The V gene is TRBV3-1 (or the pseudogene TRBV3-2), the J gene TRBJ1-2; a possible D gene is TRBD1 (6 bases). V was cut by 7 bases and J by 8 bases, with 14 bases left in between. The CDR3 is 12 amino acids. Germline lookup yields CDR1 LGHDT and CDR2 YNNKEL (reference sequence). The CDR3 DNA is TGTGCCAGCACCTCAGGGGAAAGGGGCTACACCTTC. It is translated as CASTSGERGYTF.

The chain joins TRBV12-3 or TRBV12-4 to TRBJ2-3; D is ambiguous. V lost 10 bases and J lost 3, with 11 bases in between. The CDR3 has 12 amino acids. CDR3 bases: TGTGCCACGCGGCCTTTGACAGATACGCAGTATTTT. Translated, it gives CATRPLTDTQYF.

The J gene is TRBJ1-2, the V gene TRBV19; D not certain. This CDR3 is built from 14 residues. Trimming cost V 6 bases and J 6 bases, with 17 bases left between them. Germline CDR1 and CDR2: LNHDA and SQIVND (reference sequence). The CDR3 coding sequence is TGTGCCAGTAGAAATCCTCAATTAAGCCATGGCTACACCTTC. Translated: CASRNPQLSHGYTF.

The CDR3 nucleotides are TGTGCCAGCACCGCCCAGGGGTTAGGTGGCTACACCTTC. Residues: CASTAQGLGGYTF. V gene TRBV5-6 combines with J gene TRBJ1-2; tentative D call: TRBD1 (6 bases). V lost 6 bases to trimming and J lost 7 bases, with 16 bases between them. Germline V lookup: CDR1 SGHDT, CDR2 YYEEEE. This CDR3 is 13 amino acids long.

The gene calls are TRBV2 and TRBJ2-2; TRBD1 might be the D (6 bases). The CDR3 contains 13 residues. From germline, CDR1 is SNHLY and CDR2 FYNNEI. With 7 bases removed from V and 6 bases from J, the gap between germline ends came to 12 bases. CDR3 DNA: TGTGCCAGCACCACCGAGGGGGCCGGGGAGCTGTTTTTT. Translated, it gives CASTTEGAGELFF.

CDR3: CASSLGLNTEAFF. In DNA, the CDR3 is TGTGCCAGCAGTTTAGGTTTGAACACTGAAGCTTTCTTT. The chain carries TRBV12-3 or TRBV12-4 and TRBJ1-1; no firm D call. Trimming removed 1 base at V and 0 bases at J, with 3 bases between. The CDR3 covers 13 residues.

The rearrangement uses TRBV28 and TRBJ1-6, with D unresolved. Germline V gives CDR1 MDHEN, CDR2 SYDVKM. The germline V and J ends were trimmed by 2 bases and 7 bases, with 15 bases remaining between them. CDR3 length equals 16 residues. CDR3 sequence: CASSLSLRGGNSPLHF. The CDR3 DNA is TGTGCCAGCAGTTTAAGCCTTCGGGGTGGGAATTCACCCCTCCACTTT.

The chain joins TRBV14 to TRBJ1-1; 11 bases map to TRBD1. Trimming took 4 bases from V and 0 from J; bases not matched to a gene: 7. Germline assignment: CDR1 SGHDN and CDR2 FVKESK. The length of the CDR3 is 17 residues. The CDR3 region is CASSLRTGGFVNTEAFF. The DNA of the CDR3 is TGTGCCAGCAGCCTCAGGACAGGGGGCTTTGTGAACACTGAAGCTTTCTTT.